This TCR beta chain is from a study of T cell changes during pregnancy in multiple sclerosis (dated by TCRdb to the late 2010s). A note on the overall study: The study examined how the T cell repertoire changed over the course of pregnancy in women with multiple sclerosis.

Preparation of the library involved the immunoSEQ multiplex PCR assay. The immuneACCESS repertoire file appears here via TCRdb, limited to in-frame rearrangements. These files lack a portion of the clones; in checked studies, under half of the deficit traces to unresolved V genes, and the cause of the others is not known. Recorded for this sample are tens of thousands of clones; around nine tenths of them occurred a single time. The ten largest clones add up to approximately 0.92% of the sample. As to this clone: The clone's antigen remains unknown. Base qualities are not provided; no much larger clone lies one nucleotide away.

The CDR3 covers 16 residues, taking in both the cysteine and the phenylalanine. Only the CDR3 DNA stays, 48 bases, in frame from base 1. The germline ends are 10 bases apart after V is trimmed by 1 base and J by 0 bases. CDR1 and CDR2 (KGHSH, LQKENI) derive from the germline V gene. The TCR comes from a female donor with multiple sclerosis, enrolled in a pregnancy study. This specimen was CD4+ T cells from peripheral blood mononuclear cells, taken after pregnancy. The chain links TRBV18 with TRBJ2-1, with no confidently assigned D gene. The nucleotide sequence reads TGTGCCAGCTCACCACAAGGCGGAAGCTCCTACAATGAGCAGTTCTTC. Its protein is CASSPQGGSSYNEQFF.